This TCR beta chain was identified in a study of T cell responses to AZD1222 COVID-19 vaccine. In regard to this clone: Its antigen is unidentified.

The study, taken as a whole, reports: Recipients of AZD1222 seropositive at baseline numbered only six or seven. Repertoires in all cases were sampled only once the peak T cell response had passed. Spike-specific TCR breadth and depth grew following two AZD1222 doses.

Trimming cost V 6 bases and J 12 bases, with 18 bases left between them. The CDR3 spans 12 residues. TCRdb's copy holds only in-frame clones and misses some; the assay was immunoSEQ multiplex PCR. The sample shows 200,000 to 250,000 clones, approximately 94% of them seen only once. Sequencing used peripheral blood, obtained 28 days after the second dose of the MenACWY control vaccine. The rearrangement uses TRBV12-3 or TRBV12-4 and TRBJ2-7, with D possibly TRBD2 on 6 matching bases. This sequence originates from an adult who received the MenACWY meningococcal vaccine as a control. The CDR3, as DNA: TGTGCCAGCAGCCATACCCGGGGGTTGGGGTACTTC. This gives the protein CASSHTRGLGYF.